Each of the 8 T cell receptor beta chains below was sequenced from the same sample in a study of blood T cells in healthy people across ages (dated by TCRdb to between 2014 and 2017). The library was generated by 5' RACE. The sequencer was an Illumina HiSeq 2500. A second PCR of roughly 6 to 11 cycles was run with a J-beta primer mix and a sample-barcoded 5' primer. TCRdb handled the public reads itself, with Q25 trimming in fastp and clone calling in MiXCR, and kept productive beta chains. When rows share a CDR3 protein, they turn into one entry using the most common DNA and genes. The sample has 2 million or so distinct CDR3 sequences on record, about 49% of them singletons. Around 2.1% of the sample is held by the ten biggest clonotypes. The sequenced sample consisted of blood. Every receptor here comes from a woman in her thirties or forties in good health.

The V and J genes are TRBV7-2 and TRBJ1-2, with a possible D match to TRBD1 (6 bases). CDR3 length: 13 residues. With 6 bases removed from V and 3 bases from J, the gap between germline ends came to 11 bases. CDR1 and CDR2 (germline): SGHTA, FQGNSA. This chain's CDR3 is CASRIQGDYGYTF. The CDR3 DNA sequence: TGTGCCAGCAGGATACAGGGCGACTATGGCTACACCTTC.

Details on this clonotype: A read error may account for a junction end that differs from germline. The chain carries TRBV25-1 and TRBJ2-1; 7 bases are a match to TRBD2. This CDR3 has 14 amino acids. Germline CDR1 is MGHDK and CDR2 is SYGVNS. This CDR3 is CACSEGGGYNEQFF. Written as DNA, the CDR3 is TGTGCCTGCAGTGAAGGCGGGGGATACAATGAGCAGTTCTTC.

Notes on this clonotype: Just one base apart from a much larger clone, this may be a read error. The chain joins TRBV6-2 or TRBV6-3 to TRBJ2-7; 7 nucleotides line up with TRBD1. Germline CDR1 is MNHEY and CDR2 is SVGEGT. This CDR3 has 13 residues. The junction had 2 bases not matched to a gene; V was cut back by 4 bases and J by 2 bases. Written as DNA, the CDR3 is TGTGCCAGCAGTTGCGACAGGGCCTACGAGCAGTACTTC. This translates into CASSCDRAYEQYF.

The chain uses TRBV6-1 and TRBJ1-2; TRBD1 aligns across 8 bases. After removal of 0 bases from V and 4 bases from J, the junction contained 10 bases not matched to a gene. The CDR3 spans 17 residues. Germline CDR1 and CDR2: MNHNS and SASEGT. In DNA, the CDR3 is TGTGCCAGCAGTGAAGCGAGGACAGGGACGGGGTTCTATGGCTACACCTTC. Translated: CASSEARTGTGFYGYTF.

CDR3 DNA sequence: TGTGCCAGCAGCGACCATGGGACAGGGGGTTATCAGCCCCAGCATTTT. The encoded protein is CASSDHGTGGYQPQHF. The chain combines TRBV21-1 with TRBJ1-5; the DNA was not used to check the table's D call, TRBD1. TRBV21-1 is designated a pseudogene. The CDR3 spans 16 residues.

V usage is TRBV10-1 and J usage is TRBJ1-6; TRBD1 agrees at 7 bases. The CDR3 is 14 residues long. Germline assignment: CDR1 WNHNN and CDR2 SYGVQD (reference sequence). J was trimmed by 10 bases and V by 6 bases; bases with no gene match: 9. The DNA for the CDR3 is TGCGCCAGCAGCCTCTCGGGACAGCTATCACCCCTCCACTTT. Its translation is CASSLSGQLSPLHF.

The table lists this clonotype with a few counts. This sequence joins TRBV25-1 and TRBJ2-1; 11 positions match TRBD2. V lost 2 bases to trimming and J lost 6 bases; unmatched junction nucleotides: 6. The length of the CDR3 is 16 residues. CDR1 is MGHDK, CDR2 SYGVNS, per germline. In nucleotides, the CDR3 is TGTGCCAGCAGTGAACCTCATAGCGGGGGGGCCAATGAGCAGTTCTTC. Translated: CASSEPHSGGANEQFF.

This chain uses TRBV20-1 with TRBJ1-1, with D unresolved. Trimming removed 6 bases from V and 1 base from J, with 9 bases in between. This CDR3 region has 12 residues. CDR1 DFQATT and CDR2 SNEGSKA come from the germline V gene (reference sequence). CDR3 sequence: CSAEVQNTEAFF. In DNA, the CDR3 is TGCAGTGCCGAAGTACAGAACACTGAAGCTTTCTTT.